This T cell receptor beta chain was recorded in a study of lymphopenia after photon versus proton radiotherapy. Libraries were prepared by immunoSEQ multiplex PCR; TCRdb keeps only in-frame clonotypes and omits some of them. This table has 30,000 to 45,000 clones, approximately 90% appearing once. The CDR3 has 14 residues. Trimming took 1 base from V and 4 from J, leaving 10 bases between them. Germline V CDR1 and CDR2: SGHVS, FQNEAQ. The clonotype was recovered from a man aged 55 to 69 with cholangiocarcinoma. The genes are TRBV7-8 and TRBJ1-2, with no clear D. Sequenced material: peripheral blood, taken from a patient treated with photon-based radiotherapy. CDR3 in DNA: TGTGCCAGCAGCTTAGGGGGAGGGAGCTATGGCTACACCTTC. Protein product: CASSLGGGSYGYTF.